Shown below are 25 T cell receptor beta chains from a single sample sequenced in a study of cytomegalovirus exposure and HLA in healthy donors. PCR used 60 Vbeta primers and 13 Jbeta primers. Here immunoSEQ multiplex PCR was the method, and the copy in TCRdb shows in-frame clones only, minus some. The sample includes roughly 250,000 clones, just under 85% of them seen just once. Sequenced sample: PBMCs. Receptors originate from a woman aged 40 to 50 in good health and CMV-seropositive.

This rearrangement joins TRBV6-5 to TRBJ1-2, with 7 bases that match TRBD1. There are 14 residues in the CDR3. Trimming removed 6 bases from V and 6 bases from J; junction bases left unmatched: 10. CDR1 is MNHEY and CDR2 is SVGAGI in the germline V gene. For the CDR3, the DNA is TGTGCCAGCAGACCTGACAGGGTGACCCATGGCTACACCTTC. Residues: CASRPDRVTHGYTF.

The J gene is TRBJ2-5, the V gene TRBV2; D gene uncertain. Trimming left V 4 bases short and J 2 bases short, with 2 bases between. CDR3 length: 11 residues. The germline CDR1 and CDR2 sequences are SNHLY and FYNNEI. CDR3 coding DNA: TGTGCCAGCAGTGCACAAGAGACCCAGTACTTC. Amino acid sequence: CASSAQETQYF.

This rearrangement joins TRBV2 to TRBJ2-7; the D gene is possibly TRBD2 (6 bases). This CDR3 is 16 amino acids long. Trimming pared 6 bases from V and 7 bases from J, leaving 25 bases between. Germline lookup yields CDR1 SNHLY and CDR2 FYNNEI. CDR3 region: CASRAPLANSRGEQYF. The CDR3 bases are TGTGCCAGCAGGGCCCCCCTAGCGAATTCCCGAGGGGAGCAGTACTTC. Looking up the rest from reference TRBV2 and TRBJ2-7 gives the full variable domain: EPEVTQTPSHQVTQMGQEVILRCVPISNHLYFYWYRQILGQKVEFLVSFYNNEISEKSEIFDDQFSVERPDGSNFTLKIRSTKLEDSAMYFCASRAPLANSRGEQYFGPGTRLTVT.

This chain uses TRBV27 with TRBJ2-7, with 9 positions matching TRBD2. The junction had 5 bases not matched to a gene; V was cut back by 5 bases and J by 0 bases. This CDR3 is built from 15 residues. The germline gives CDR1 MNHEY, CDR2 SMNVEV (reference sequence). The CDR3 is CASSEAGGSSYEQYF. CDR3 coding DNA: TGTGCCAGCAGTGAAGCGGGAGGAAGCTCCTACGAGCAGTACTTC.

The V gene is TRBV5-6, the J gene TRBJ2-1; TRBD2 agrees at 10 bases. The CDR3 totals 18 residues. V shed 1 base and J 6 bases; nucleotides not matched to a gene: 13. Germline CDR1 and CDR2: SGHDT and YYEEEE. CDR3 DNA sequence: TGTGCCAGCAGCTTGCGAGCGGGAGGGAGCTGGAGGATCAATGAGCAGTTCTTC. Residues: CASSLRAGGSWRINEQFF.

The rearrangement uses TRBV28 and TRBJ2-7; D possibly corresponds to TRBD2 (5 bases). CDR3 length: 14 residues. Germline-derived CDR1 and CDR2 are MDHEN and SYDVKM. V was cut by 5 bases and J by 3 bases, with 14 bases left in between. The CDR3 spells CASSTRENHYEQYF. The CDR3 DNA reads as TGTGCCAGCAGTACCCGGGAAAACCACTACGAGCAGTACTTC.

CDR3 in DNA: TGTGCCAGCTCACCAAGTGGGGCTCGTGGAAACACCATATATTTT. It encodes CASSPSGARGNTIYF. The rearrangement joins TRBV18 to TRBJ1-3, with D possibly TRBD1 on 5 matching bases. From germline, CDR1 is KGHSH and CDR2 LQKENI. The CDR3 is 15 amino acids. V was shortened by 2 bases and J by 3 bases, with 11 bases between the two germline ends. Complete variable domain (other parts from reference TRBV18 and TRBJ1-3): NAGVMQNPRHLVRRRGQEARLRCSPMKGHSHVYWYRQLPEEGLKFMVYLQKENIIDESGMPKERFSAEFPKEGPSILRIQQVVRGDSAAYFCASSPSGARGNTIYFGEGSWLTVV.

The chain combines TRBV2 with TRBJ2-2, with 8 nucleotides matching TRBD1. V lost 4 bases and J lost 6; bases outside the gene matches: 4. Germline CDR1 SNHLY, CDR2 FYNNEI. The CDR3 spans 14 residues. The CDR3 DNA sequence: TGTGCCAGCAGTGGCCAGGGGGCGCCCGGGGAGCTGTTTTTT. Its protein product is CASSGQGAPGELFF.

The V call is TRBV9, the J call TRBJ2-1, with a tentative D call TRBD1 (5 bases). From germline, CDR1 is SGDLS and CDR2 YYNGEE. V lost 2 bases to trimming and J lost 6 bases, with 15 bases between them. CDR3 length: 15 residues. The CDR3 coding sequence is TGTGCCAGCAGCGTTATCCCGGACACGGGCAATGAGCAGTTCTTC. Protein: CASSVIPDTGNEQFF.

This clone has more than one count but fewer than ten. Other DNA sequences from this sample encode an identical CDR3 as well. The rearrangement links TRBV2 to TRBJ2-2; 10 positions agree with TRBD2. V lost 6 bases and J lost 2; bases outside the gene matches: 3. Germline V lookup: CDR1 SNHLY, CDR2 FYNNEI. The CDR3 totals 15 residues. CDR3 protein: CASRGTSANTGELFF. The CDR3 nucleotides are TGTGCCAGCAGGGGGACTAGCGCTAACACCGGGGAGCTGTTTTTT.

This clone was seen only once. The rearrangement joins TRBV19 to TRBJ2-1, with D possibly TRBD2 on 5 matching bases. The CDR3 is made up of 14 amino acids. CDR1 is LNHDA, CDR2 SQIVND, per germline (reference sequence). V lost 7 bases to trimming and J lost 6 bases, with 16 bases between them. DNA of the CDR3: TGTGCCAGTAATCCTTCAAGGCTAGCCAATGAGCAGTTCTTC. Encoded protein: CASNPSRLANEQFF.

V and J are TRBV5-1 and TRBJ2-7, with D perhaps matching TRBD2 (6 bases). V lost 0 bases and J 1 base, leaving 17 bases between the germline ends. In germline, CDR1 is SGHRS, CDR2 YFSETQ. The CDR3 contains 17 residues. The CDR3 DNA reads TGCGCCAGCAGCTTGGGAAGGACCGGGACTGAGTCCTACGAGCAGTACTTC. This codes for CASSLGRTGTESYEQYF.

The chain employs TRBV2 and TRBJ2-3; 7 bases agree with TRBD2. J lost 6 bases, V lost 8 bases, and 11 bases had no gene match. CDR1 and CDR2 (germline): SNHLY, FYNNEI. This CDR3 has 14 residues. For the CDR3, the DNA is TGTGCCAGCGGGAGCGGGAACCTGGGCGATACGCAGTATTTT. Translated: CASGSGNLGDTQYF.

The V gene is TRBV5-4, the J gene TRBJ2-5; D might be TRBD1 (5 bases). The CDR3 contains 16 residues. Germline loops: CDR1 SGHNT, CDR2 YYREEE (reference sequence). Deletions cut 0 bases from V and 0 bases from J, with 12 bases between. In nucleotides, the CDR3 is TGTGCCAGCAGCTTGGAAGGACAAAGATACCAAGAGACCCAGTACTTC. This gives the protein CASSLEGQRYQETQYF.

This chain joins TRBV5-5 and TRBJ2-5; a possible D gene is TRBD1 (6 bases). CDR3 length: 15 amino acids. V was clipped by 1 base and J by 2 bases, with 12 bases between them. Germline CDR1 reads SGHKS; CDR2 reads YYEKEE (reference sequence). CDR3 sequence: CASSLSGGSQETQYF. The CDR3 coding sequence is TGTGCCAGCAGCTTGAGTGGGGGCTCGCAAGAGACCCAGTACTTC.

This chain links TRBV7-9 with TRBJ2-3; D remains unclear. CDR3 length equals 13 residues. Germline V gene data show CDR1 as SEHNR and CDR2 as FQNEAQ (reference sequence). The CDR3 coding sequence is TGTGTAGGTTCTAGGCTTAGCACAGATACGCAGTATTTT. Protein sequence: CVGSRLSTDTQYF.

J is TRBJ2-6 and V is TRBV6-1; D ambiguous. Trimming took off 6 bases at V and 6 bases at J, with 6 bases between the two ends. The CDR3 is 12 amino acids. Germline CDR1 and CDR2: MNHNS and SASEGT. The CDR3 DNA reads TGTGCCAGCAGGAACACGGCCAACGTCCTGACTTTC. Translated, it gives CASRNTANVLTF.

The gene calls are TRBV7-9 and TRBJ2-1; possible D gene TRBD2, 5 bases. Trimming took 2 bases from V and 4 from J, leaving 9 bases between them. This CDR3 comprises 14 residues. Germline lookup yields CDR1 SEHNR and CDR2 FQNEAQ (reference sequence). CDR3 nucleotide sequence: TGTGCCAGCAGCTTATTCGGGATTTACAATGAGCAGTTCTTC. Its protein is CASSLFGIYNEQFF.

This clone came up a few times. The chain is built from TRBV5-6 and TRBJ1-2; D is unclear. Trimming pared 0 bases from V and 8 bases from J, leaving 8 bases between. The CDR3 consists of 12 residues. CDR1 and CDR2 (germline): SGHDT, YYEEEE. CDR3 DNA sequence: TGTGCCAGCAGCTTGGGGAGGGAAGGCTACACCTTC. Translating gives CASSLGREGYTF.

The chain joins TRBV21-1 to TRBJ2-1; the D call of TRBD2 is as the table states it, not checked on the DNA. TRBV21-1 is described as a pseudogene. The CDR3 is 13 amino acids. This CDR3 reads CASSAGCRSEQFF. The CDR3 DNA follows: TGTGCCAGCAGCGCGGGATGTCGATCTGAGCAGTTCTTC.

The V gene is TRBV7-9, the J gene TRBJ1-4; perhaps TRBD1 as D (5 bases). This CDR3 contains 12 residues. Trimming took 4 bases from V and 8 from J, leaving 8 bases between them. Germline assignment: CDR1 SEHNR and CDR2 FQNEAQ (reference sequence). CDR3 DNA sequence: TGTGCCAGCAGCTCCCGGGGGGAAAAACTGTTTTTT. Translation: CASSSRGEKLFF.

The chain employs TRBV28 and TRBJ1-6, with a possible D match to TRBD1 (6 bases). Germline loops: CDR1 MDHEN, CDR2 SYDVKM. Trimming removed 4 bases from V and 0 bases from J, with 10 bases in between. The CDR3 is 16 amino acids. The CDR3 spells CASSSPQGSYNSPLHF. The CDR3 DNA reads TGTGCCAGCAGTTCTCCACAGGGCTCCTATAATTCACCCCTCCACTTT.

A few counts support this clone. The V gene is TRBV7-3, the J gene TRBJ2-5; D not certain. Germline loops: CDR1 SGHTA, CDR2 FQGTGA. The CDR3 is made up of 13 amino acids. V lost 1 base, J lost 5 bases, and 8 bases lay in between. The CDR3 coding sequence is TGTGCCAGCAGCTTAAGTCCACTCGAGACCCAGTACTTC. This encodes CASSLSPLETQYF.

The J gene is TRBJ2-1, the V gene TRBV19; 7 bases line up with TRBD2. The CDR3 consists of 14 residues. V shed 10 bases and J 2 bases; nucleotides not matched to a gene: 8. The germline V gene encodes CDR1 LNHDA and CDR2 SQIVND (reference sequence). The CDR3 coding sequence is TGTGCCACTCGAAGCGGGATAGCCTACAATGAGCAGTTCTTC. It specifies CATRSGIAYNEQFF.

This rearrangement joins TRBV28 to TRBJ1-1; tentative D call: TRBD1 (5 bases). The CDR3 covers 16 residues. The V end was cut by 2 bases, the J end by 2 bases, with 15 bases between. Germline V gene sequence: CDR1 MDHEN, CDR2 SYDVKM. CDR3 residues: CASSLPRGGINTEAFF. In DNA form, the CDR3 reads TGTGCCAGCAGTTTACCCCGGGGGGGAATCAACACTGAAGCTTTCTTT.